These T cell receptor beta chains were read from a single sample in a study of control samples from healthy donors and cancer patients. This table comes from immunoSEQ multiplex PCR, and its TCRdb copy is limited to in-frame clones, with some not included. The table lists approximately 140,000 clones, 94% of them singletons, with around 13% in the top ten. Sequenced input: blood. The receptors derive from a man aged 35-49 years in good health. Both conserved end residues are part of each CDR3. A D gene is named only where the DNA matches it firmly. Rows give clone size only sometimes, using once, few, many, or a class for an expanded clone.

size: NA; J: TRBJ1-5; D: NA; V: TRBV12-5; CDR3: CASALGLHGNQPQHF; DNA: TGTGCTAGTGCCCTGGGGCTACATGGCAATCAGCCCCAGCATTTT
size: NA; J: TRBJ2-2; D: NA; V: TRBV9; CDR3: CASSVVGRTEQAEELFF; DNA: TGTGCCAGCAGCGTAGTGGGGAGGACGGAACAGGCTGAGGAGCTGTTTTTT
size: NA; J: TRBJ2-1; D: NA; V: TRBV9; CDR3: CASSVGTSPGREQFF; DNA: TGTGCCAGCAGCGTAGGTACTAGCCCGGGCAGGGAGCAGTTCTTC
size: NA; J: TRBJ1-1; D: NA; V: TRBV27; CDR3: CASSLSTGASGAFF; DNA: TGTGCCAGCAGTTTATCGACGGGCGCCTCGGGTGCTTTCTTT
size: NA; J: TRBJ1-4; D: TRBD1; V: TRBV11-2; CDR3: CASSLGTGQPNEKLFF; DNA: TGTGCCAGCAGCTTGGGGACAGGACAGCCTAATGAAAAACTGTTTTTT
size: NA; J: TRBJ2-5; D: TRBD2; V: TRBV9; CDR3: CASSTRTSRETQYF; DNA: TGTGCCAGCAGCACCCGGACTAGCCGGGAGACCCAGTACTTC
size: NA; J: TRBJ2-7; D: NA; V: TRBV2; CDR3: CASRDNSYEQYF; DNA: TGTGCCAGCAGGGACAACTCCTACGAGCAGTACTTC
size: NA; J: TRBJ1-1; D: TRBD1; V: TRBV7-6; CDR3: CASSLSATGKPEAFF; DNA: TGTGCCAGCAGCTTATCAGCGACAGGGAAACCTGAAGCTTTCTTT
size: NA; J: TRBJ1-6; D: NA; V: TRBV13; CDR3: CASSFTGSPLHF; DNA: TGTGCCAGCAGCTTCACGGGTTCACCCCTCCACTTT
size: few; J: TRBJ2-2; D: NA; V: TRBV15; CDR3: CATSSPRLVGGGELFF; DNA: TGTGCCACCAGCAGTCCGAGACTAGTCGGGGGCGGGGAGCTGTTTTTT
size: NA; J: TRBJ2-5; D: NA; V: TRBV9; CDR3: CASSPRTLSETQYF; DNA: TGTGCCAGCAGCCCACGGACACTCTCGGAGACCCAGTACTTC
size: NA; J: TRBJ2-7; D: NA; V: TRBV5-4; CDR3: CASSLYGGYEQYF; DNA: TGTGCCAGCAGCTTATACGGGGGCTACGAGCAGTACTTC
size: once; J: TRBJ1-5; D: NA; V: TRBV3-1/TRBV3-2; CDR3: CASSQAGVRRPQHF; DNA: TGTGCCAGCAGCCAAGCAGGGGTTCGACGGCCCCAGCATTTT
size: NA; J: TRBJ2-7; D: TRBD1; V: TRBV28; CDR3: CASSLRDREHEQYF; DNA: TGTGCCAGCAGTCTCCGGGACAGGGAGCACGAGCAGTACTTC
size: NA; J: TRBJ2-1; D: TRBD2; V: TRBV12-3/TRBV12-4; CDR3: CASSLNSGTLPFF; DNA: TGTGCCAGCAGTTTAAATAGCGGGACCCTCCCGTTCTTC
size: NA; J: TRBJ2-2; D: NA; V: TRBV5-1; CDR3: CASSLLGADTGELFF; DNA: TGCGCCAGCAGCTTGCTCGGCGCCGACACCGGGGAGCTGTTTTTT
size: NA; J: TRBJ2-3; D: NA; V: TRBV11-2; CDR3: CASSLDPQRLNTQYF; DNA: TGTGCCAGCAGCTTAGATCCCCAGCGTCTTAACACGCAGTATTTT
size: NA; J: TRBJ2-5; D: TRBD1; V: TRBV24-1; CDR3: CATSERTGSQETQYF; DNA: TGTGCCACCAGTGAGCGGACAGGGTCACAAGAGACCCAGTACTTC
size: once; J: TRBJ2-5; D: NA; V: TRBV5-1; CDR3: CASSLLPGLPIWTQYF; DNA: TGCGCCAGCAGTCTTCTACCGGGACTTCCCATCTGGACCCAGTACTTC
size: once; J: TRBJ2-5; D: NA; V: TRBV9; CDR3: CASSPLAGDGETQYF; DNA: TGTGCCAGCAGCCCCCTGGCAGGGGATGGAGAGACCCAGTACTTC
size: NA; J: TRBJ2-1; D: TRBD2; V: TRBV6-4; CDR3: CASSDSGGYNEQFF; DNA: TGTGCCAGCAGTGACTCGGGAGGGTACAATGAGCAGTTCTTC
size: NA; J: TRBJ2-2; D: TRBD1; V: TRBV5-1; CDR3: CASSKDRTGTGELFF; DNA: TGCGCCAGCAGCAAGGACAGGACGGGCACCGGGGAGCTGTTTTTT
size: NA; J: TRBJ2-1; D: TRBD1; V: TRBV7-2; CDR3: CASSSPGQHNEQFF; DNA: TGTGCCAGCAGCTCCCCGGGACAGCACAATGAGCAGTTCTTC
size: NA; J: TRBJ1-1; D: NA; V: TRBV4-3; CDR3: CASSQDFAAEAFF; DNA: TGCGCCAGCAGCCAAGATTTCGCGGCTGAAGCTTTCTTT
size: NA; J: TRBJ2-3; D: NA; V: TRBV3-1/TRBV3-2; CDR3: CASSPGTVGADTQYF; DNA: TGTGCCAGCAGCCCCGGGACTGTAGGGGCAGATACGCAGTATTTT
size: NA; J: TRBJ1-4; D: TRBD1; V: TRBV2; CDR3: CASRRQGASEKLFF; DNA: TGTGCCAGCAGGCGACAGGGGGCTTCTGAAAAACTGTTTTTT
size: NA; J: TRBJ1-5; D: NA; V: TRBV28; CDR3: CASSFRPKAGNQPQHF; DNA: TGTGCCAGCAGTTTTAGACCTAAAGCGGGCAATCAGCCCCAGCATTTT
size: once; J: TRBJ1-1; D: NA; V: TRBV4-2; CDR3: CASSQLNTEAFF; DNA: TGTGCCAGCAGCCAACTGAACACTGAAGCTTTCTTT
size: NA; J: TRBJ2-3; D: TRBD1; V: TRBV19; CDR3: CASSIDRGTDTQYF; DNA: TGTGCCAGTAGCATCGACAGGGGTACAGATACGCAGTATTTT
size: once; J: TRBJ2-3; D: NA; V: TRBV10-3; CDR3: CAISASRDTDTQYF; DNA: TGTGCCATCAGTGCTTCGAGGGACACAGATACGCAGTATTTT
size: NA; J: TRBJ2-2; D: NA; V: TRBV12-3/TRBV12-4; CDR3: CASTHAHTGELFF; DNA: TGTGCCAGTACCCACGCACACACCGGGGAGCTGTTTTTT
size: NA; J: TRBJ2-3; D: TRBD1; V: TRBV5-4; CDR3: CASSRQGAADTQYF; DNA: TGTGCCAGCAGCAGACAGGGGGCGGCAGATACGCAGTATTTT
size: NA; J: TRBJ1-5; D: NA; V: TRBV9; CDR3: CASSVSGGNQPQHF; DNA: TGTGCCAGCAGCGTATCCGGGGGCAATCAGCCCCAGCATTTT
size: NA; J: TRBJ2-1; D: NA; V: TRBV11-2; CDR3: CASSSHEGNEQFF; DNA: TGTGCCAGCAGCTCCCACGAGGGCAATGAGCAGTTCTTC
size: NA; J: TRBJ1-5; D: NA; V: TRBV18; CDR3: CASSPGTPGRVEQPQHF; DNA: TGTGCCAGCTCACCAGGGACCCCCGGACGGGTAGAACAGCCCCAGCATTTT
size: NA; J: TRBJ2-6; D: TRBD2; V: TRBV5-3; CDR3: CARSLRTSGRESSGANVLTF; DNA: TGTGCCAGAAGCTTAAGGACTAGCGGGAGGGAGAGCTCTGGGGCCAACGTCCTGACTTTC
size: NA; J: TRBJ2-1; D: TRBD2; V: TRBV29-1; CDR3: CSVHPRGDHNEQFF; DNA: TGCAGCGTTCACCCTCGGGGGGACCACAATGAGCAGTTCTTC
size: NA; J: TRBJ2-7; D: NA; V: TRBV4-3; CDR3: CASSQEWLATYEQYF; DNA: TGCGCCAGCAGCCAAGAATGGCTAGCGACCTACGAGCAGTACTTC
size: NA; J: TRBJ2-1; D: TRBD2; V: TRBV19; CDR3: CASSIVGLAGYSNEQFF; DNA: TGTGCCAGTAGTATAGTCGGACTAGCCGGATACAGCAATGAGCAGTTCTTC
size: NA; J: TRBJ1-6; D: NA; V: TRBV5-4; CDR3: CASSLGGVGGLWNSPLHF; DNA: TGTGCCAGCAGCTTAGGGGGGGTAGGCGGACTCTGGAATTCACCCCTCCACTTT
size: NA; J: TRBJ1-1; D: NA; V: TRBV6-2/TRBV6-3; CDR3: CASSHGRYTEAFF; DNA: TGTGCCAGCAGCCACGGGAGGTACACTGAAGCTTTCTTT
size: NA; J: TRBJ1-1; D: NA; V: TRBV28; CDR3: CASSLKVSLRGTEAFF; DNA: TGTGCCAGCAGTTTAAAGGTCTCCCTGAGGGGCACTGAAGCTTTCTTT
size: NA; J: TRBJ1-5; D: NA; V: TRBV11-2; CDR3: CASSLDSGFQPQHF; DNA: TGTGCCAGCAGCTTAGATTCAGGGTTTCAGCCCCAGCATTTT
size: NA; J: TRBJ1-2; D: NA; V: TRBV10-3; CDR3: CAISGIAGPYGYTF; DNA: TGTGCCATCAGTGGAATCGCGGGCCCCTATGGCTACACCTTC
size: NA; J: TRBJ1-2; D: NA; V: TRBV27; CDR3: CASSSRGFNYGYTF; DNA: TGTGCCAGCAGTTCGAGGGGGTTTAACTATGGCTACACCTTC
size: NA; J: TRBJ2-1; D: TRBD2; V: TRBV29-1; CDR3: CSVDIAGGRNEQFF; DNA: TGCAGCGTTGATATAGCGGGAGGTCGCAATGAGCAGTTCTTC
size: NA; J: TRBJ1-2; D: NA; V: TRBV5-6; CDR3: CASSPPSAGSYTF; DNA: TGTGCCAGCAGCCCACCCTCGGCGGGAAGCTACACCTTC
size: once; J: TRBJ2-5; D: TRBD1; V: TRBV27; CDR3: CASSRIPGTGGKETQYF; DNA: TGTGCCAGCAGCCGCATTCCCGGGACAGGGGGCAAGGAGACCCAGTACTTC
size: NA; J: TRBJ1-5; D: NA; V: TRBV6-6; CDR3: CASSYVGAASNQPQHF; DNA: TGTGCCAGCAGTTACGTCGGGGCTGCTAGCAATCAGCCCCAGCATTTT
size: NA; J: TRBJ2-2; D: TRBD1; V: TRBV9; CDR3: CASSVAQGAGTGELFF; DNA: TGTGCCAGCAGCGTAGCTCAGGGGGCAGGCACCGGGGAGCTGTTTTTT
size: NA; J: TRBJ2-1; D: NA; V: TRBV7-8; CDR3: CASSPTFGGLYNEQFF; DNA: TGTGCCAGCAGCCCTACCTTCGGGGGTTTATACAATGAGCAGTTCTTC
size: NA; J: TRBJ1-2; D: TRBD1; V: TRBV9; CDR3: CASSPRDSSNYGYTF; DNA: TGTGCCAGCAGCCCCCGGGACAGCTCTAACTATGGCTACACCTTC
size: NA; J: TRBJ1-5; D: TRBD1; V: TRBV6-1; CDR3: CASSEAGGQGAWRSNQPQHF; DNA: TGTGCCAGCAGTGAAGCAGGAGGACAGGGGGCTTGGAGGAGCAATCAGCCCCAGCATTTT
size: NA; J: TRBJ1-5; D: NA; V: TRBV27; CDR3: CASSRTNSNQPQHF; DNA: TGTGCCAGCAGTCGCACGAATTCCAATCAGCCCCAGCATTTT
size: NA; J: TRBJ2-2; D: NA; V: TRBV18; CDR3: CASSPGNQENTGELFF; DNA: TGTGCCAGCTCACCGGGAAACCAGGAGAACACCGGGGAGCTGTTTTTT